A single sample gave rise to the 25 T cell receptor beta chains below, sequenced in a study of CD8+ T cells in alopecia areata. RNA extraction was followed by reverse transcription into cDNA, which acted as the sequencing template. Assay used: immunoSEQ multiplex PCR; TCRdb lists only in-frame clones, some missing. The sample has 90,000 to 120,000 clones; under 60% are singletons. The sample comprised NKG2D-low CD8+ T cells sorted from blood. All receptors come from a human donor with alopecia areata.

The V gene is TRBV7-8, the J gene TRBJ2-1; TRBD1 might be the D (6 bases). Deletions cut 5 bases from V and 6 bases from J, with 17 bases between. CDR3 length: 15 residues. Germline V gene data show CDR1 as SGHVS and CDR2 as FQNEAQ. DNA for the CDR3: TGTGCCAGCAGCCCCCCCAGGGGAGCATCCAATGAGCAGTTCTTC. Translating it yields CASSPPRGASNEQFF.

V usage is TRBV13 and J usage is TRBJ2-7, with D perhaps given as TRBD1 or TRBD2 (5 bases each). CDR1 PRHDT and CDR2 FYEKMQ come from the germline V gene (reference sequence). V shed 1 base and J shed 2 bases, with 9 bases lying between them. The CDR3 loop spans 14 amino acids. This CDR3 reads CASSLAGPTYEQYF. The CDR3 DNA is TGTGCCAGCAGCTTAGCGGGGCCCACCTACGAGCAGTACTTC.

V gene TRBV7-9 combines with J gene TRBJ2-1, with 10 bases that match TRBD2. V gave up 8 bases and J gave up 8 bases; unmatched junction bases: 6. The V gene's germline CDR1 is SEHNR and CDR2 FQNEAQ (reference sequence). The CDR3 covers 13 residues. The CDR3 DNA is TGTGCCAGCGGTGGACTAGCGGTCTATGAGCAGTTCTTC. Translating gives CASGGLAVYEQFF.

This clone was found once. V and J are TRBV27 and TRBJ2-1; D possibly corresponds to TRBD1 (6 bases). The V gene lost 5 bases and the J gene lost 6 bases, with 11 bases spanning the gap. This CDR3 has 13 amino acids. Germline V CDR1 and CDR2: MNHEY, SMNVEV (reference sequence). In DNA form, the CDR3 reads TGTGCCAGCAGTATAGGACAGTTCAATGAGCAGTTCTTC. This gives the protein CASSIGQFNEQFF.

This clone was seen a handful of times. The same CDR3 can be traced to other DNA sequences in this sample. The rearrangement joins TRBV7-9 to TRBJ2-7; D not resolved. The ends were cut back, 5 bases at V and 4 bases at J, with 6 bases in the middle. The length of the CDR3 is 11 residues. Germline CDR1 and CDR2: SEHNR and FQNEAQ (reference sequence). The CDR3 sequence is CASSASYEQYF. CDR3 nucleotides: TGTGCCAGCAGCGCATCTTACGAGCAGTACTTC. The full variable domain, completed using reference TRBV7-9 and TRBJ2-7, is DTGVSQNPRHKITKRGQNVTFRCDPISEHNRLYWYRQTLGQGPEFLTYFQNEAQLEKSRLLSDRFSAERPKGSFSTLEIQRTEQGDSAMYLCASSASYEQYFGPGTRLTVT.

The chain joins TRBV5-1 to TRBJ2-7; 10 nucleotides agree with TRBD2. V lost 0 bases to trimming and J lost 3 bases; unmatched junction nucleotides: 9. This CDR3 has 17 amino acids. Germline-derived CDR1 and CDR2 are SGHRS and YFSETQ. The DNA for the CDR3 is TGCGCCAGCAGCTTGGGGCTAGCGGGAGCTATTGGCTACGAGCAGTACTTC. It is translated as CASSLGLAGAIGYEQYF.

The chain is built from TRBV9 and TRBJ1-2, with unresolved D. The CDR3 covers 15 residues. V lost 4 bases to trimming and J lost 8 bases, with 21 bases between them. Germline CDR1 SGDLS, CDR2 YYNGEE. In nucleotides, the CDR3 is TGTGCCAGCAGCACCTTGTCGCGGGGAGCGTACGGCTACACCTTC. It translates to CASSTLSRGAYGYTF.

This sequence joins TRBV27 and TRBJ2-1, with 13 bases that match TRBD2. CDR1 MNHEY and CDR2 SMNVEV come from the germline V gene (reference sequence). The CDR3 loop spans 19 amino acids. With V trimmed by 5 bases and J by 1 base, 11 bases remained unmatched. The CDR3 DNA follows: TGTGCCAGCAGTCACTACCGGACTAGCGGGAGTGTGTCCTACAATGAGCAGTTCTTC. It encodes CASSHYRTSGSVSYNEQFF.

This clone was detected only a few times. The genes are TRBV6-6 and TRBJ2-5; maybe TRBD2 (5 bases). CDR3 length equals 14 residues. V gave up 6 bases and J gave up 5 bases, with 16 bases separating them. Per the germline V gene, CDR1 is MNHNY and CDR2 is SVGAGI (reference sequence). The DNA of the CDR3 is TGTGCCAGCAGCCCAATCGGGCAGCGGGAGACCCAGTACTTC. As protein: CASSPIGQRETQYF.

The chain uses TRBV27 and TRBJ2-5; no clear D. Trimming took off 5 bases at V and 6 bases at J, with 16 bases between the two ends. This CDR3 is built from 14 residues. Per germline, CDR1 MNHEY and CDR2 SMNVEV (reference sequence). Written as DNA, the CDR3 is TGTGCCAGCAGTCCCACCCCAGAACGAAAGACCCAGTACTTC. This codes for CASSPTPERKTQYF.

This clone has just a few counts. The CDR3 nucleotides read TGTGCCAGCAGTGATTGGGAGCAGTACTTC. This translates into CASSDWEQYF. The chain couples TRBV6-1 to TRBJ2-7, with D uncertain. The CDR3 runs to 10 residues. V was trimmed by 3 bases and J by 7 bases, leaving 4 bases between them. CDR1 is MNHNS, CDR2 SASEGT, per germline.

This chain joins TRBV6-4 and TRBJ2-2; 7 bases match TRBD1. This CDR3 has 16 residues. Germline V gives CDR1 MRHNA, CDR2 SNTAGT. Trimming at V came to 2 bases and at J to 7 bases, leaving 10 bases not matched to a gene. The CDR3 region is CASSDRGRICGGELFF. The CDR3 DNA is TGTGCCAGCAGTGACAGGGGGCGTATTTGTGGCGGGGAGCTGTTTTTT.

This clone was detected only once. The same CDR3 can be traced to other DNA sequences in this sample. The V and J genes are TRBV5-6 and TRBJ1-1; D is unclear. The CDR3 runs to 13 residues. The ends were cut back, 4 bases at V and 1 base at J, with 8 bases in the middle. Germline CDR1 reads SGHDT; CDR2 reads YYEEEE. The CDR3: CASSLWGNTEAFF. The CDR3 nucleotides are TGTGCCAGCAGCCTGTGGGGGAACACTGAAGCTTTCTTT.

CDR3 sequence (DNA): TGTGCCAGCAGTCCGGGGACAGGGGGGACTGAAAAACTGTTTTTT. Translated, it gives CASSPGTGGTEKLFF. The chain couples TRBV27 to TRBJ1-4, with 11 positions matching TRBD1. Germline V CDR1 and CDR2: MNHEY, SMNVEV (reference sequence). CDR3 size: 15 residues. V was clipped by 5 bases and J by 7 bases; unmatched bases: 6.

The rearrangement links TRBV6-5 to TRBJ1-1; no firm D call. V shed 6 bases and J shed 5 bases, with 10 bases lying between them. Germline V CDR1 and CDR2: MNHEY, SVGAGI. This CDR3 spans 12 amino acids. The CDR3 coding sequence is TGTGCCAGCAGAACCACGGTGACTGAAGCTTTCTTT. Translated, it gives CASRTTVTEAFF.

This clone was observed once. The CDR3: CAWSFPGSYEQYF. CDR3 bases: TGTGCCTGGAGCTTCCCGGGAAGTTACGAGCAGTACTTC. V is TRBV30 and J is TRBJ2-7, with D perhaps TRBD2 (5 bases). The CDR3 loop spans 13 amino acids. CDR1 is GTSNPN and CDR2 is SVGIG in the germline V gene (reference sequence). Trimming removed 3 bases at V and 4 bases at J, with 13 bases between.

The chain recombines TRBV6-1 with TRBJ1-5; no clear D gene. There are 15 residues in the CDR3. Deletions cut 10 bases from V and 0 bases from J, with 16 bases between. Germline CDR1 reads MNHNS; CDR2 reads SASEGT. The CDR3 bases are TGTGCCACCTACCTCAGATCTTTTAGCAATCAGCCCCAGCATTTT. It translates to CATYLRSFSNQPQHF.

The V gene is TRBV27, the J gene TRBJ2-7; possible D gene TRBD1, 5 bases. The ends were cut back, 4 bases at V and 2 bases at J, with 12 bases in the middle. Germline V gene data show CDR1 as MNHEY and CDR2 as SMNVEV (reference sequence). This CDR3 region has 14 residues. CDR3 residues: CASSYGQGTYEQYF. CDR3 sequence (DNA): TGTGCCAGCAGTTACGGACAAGGCACCTACGAGCAGTACTTC.

The chain recombines TRBV29-1 with TRBJ2-7, with TRBD2 matching 8 bases. Unmatched junction bases numbered 8, after V lost 7 bases and J lost 3 bases. Germline CDR1 is SQVTM and CDR2 is ANQGSEA. The CDR3 consists of 13 residues. The CDR3 DNA reads TGCAGCGCCTTAACCCGGGGGGGCTACGAGCAGTACTTC. Protein sequence: CSALTRGGYEQYF.

This clone was detected a few times. The chain combines TRBV5-1 with TRBJ1-1; the D is unclear. Trimming cost V 4 bases and J 6 bases, with 22 bases left between them. Germline lookup yields CDR1 SGHRS and CDR2 YFSETQ. This CDR3 region has 16 residues. The CDR3 nucleotides read TGCGCCAGCAGCCCCGAGGGCATGAGGAGTGGTGCTGAAGCTTTCTTT. This gives the protein CASSPEGMRSGAEAFF.

This chain connects TRBV29-1 to TRBJ1-2; D gene unclear. CDR1 SQVTM and CDR2 ANQGSEA come from the germline V gene. With 0 bases removed from V and 8 bases from J, the gap between germline ends came to 7 bases. The CDR3 covers 11 residues. The CDR3 coding sequence is TGCAGCGTTGAAGATAAGGGAGGCTACACCTTC. It specifies CSVEDKGGYTF.

This clone was seen only a few times. Written as DNA, the CDR3 is TGTGCCAGCGCCGGACAGGGAGGCTATGGCTACACCTTC. It codes for CASAGQGGYGYTF. This chain uses TRBV27 with TRBJ1-2, with TRBD1 matching 8 bases. The CDR3 has 13 amino acids. V gave up 8 bases and J gave up 4 bases; unmatched junction bases: 6. CDR1 is MNHEY and CDR2 is SMNVEV in the germline V gene (reference sequence).

The rearrangement joins TRBV28 to TRBJ2-7; D is tentatively TRBD1 or TRBD2 (5 bases each). Germline V CDR1 and CDR2: MDHEN, SYDVKM. Trimming took off 6 bases at V and 0 bases at J, with 15 bases between the two ends. This CDR3 region has 15 residues. CDR3 amino acids: CASSPGTPGSYEQYF. CDR3 nucleotide sequence: TGTGCCAGCAGCCCGGGGACCCCAGGCTCCTACGAGCAGTACTTC.

The V call is TRBV29-1, the J call TRBJ1-2; D might be TRBD1 (5 bases). The CDR3 runs 12 residues. Germline CDR1 is SQVTM and CDR2 is ANQGSEA. Trimming stripped 3 bases from V and 1 base from J, with 6 bases between. The CDR3 here is CSVDQGNYGYTF. The CDR3 DNA reads as TGCAGCGTTGATCAGGGTAACTATGGCTACACCTTC.

V and J are TRBV6-5 and TRBJ2-1; D is undetermined. The germline CDR1 and CDR2 sequences are MNHEY and SVGAGI. This CDR3 spans 11 amino acids. Trimming pared 4 bases from V and 8 bases from J, leaving 6 bases between. CDR3 in amino acids: CASSSLHEQFF. The CDR3 nucleotides are TGTGCCAGCAGTTCCCTCCATGAGCAGTTCTTC.